This T cell receptor (beta chain) was observed in a study of blood T cell repertoires in COVID-19 (dated by TCRdb to 2018 to 2020). Turning to the overall study: Collaborator samples came from the United States, Italy and Spain and covered acute and convalescent phases of COVID-19. The material from the prospective study consisted of cDNA or gDNA derived from T cells, B-cell-depleted T cells, or PBMCs. The samples were drawn from two sources: the first 160 participants of the ongoing ImmuneRACE study, and 1,200 or so subjects contributed by 6 global collaborators. A freely available public database, intended as a resource for researchers studying the immune response to SARS-CoV-2, is where the repertoires were released. The sample metadata nearly always contained a de-identified subject ID, COVID-19 status, age in years and sex. Where HLA class I and class II types were available, the types were taken from metadata supplied by the sample provider, not from assay-based typing. Deeply sampled blood TCRbeta repertoires from subjects exposed to, actively infected with, or recovered from COVID-19 were included in the dataset.

On this clone: Its antigen remains unidentified. One base away there is no much larger clone; base qualities are not given.

The immunoSEQ Assay, a bias-controlled multiplex PCR, was used to amplify TCRbeta CDR3 regions from genomic DNA. The authors' pipeline ran thus. The number of nucleated cells in each sample was estimated by amplification of reference gene primers within the assay. To quantify the absolute abundance of each unique TCRbeta CDR3 rearrangement, sequence reads were collapsed and filtered. For each sample, productive Simpson clonality was calculated as the square root of Simpson's diversity index over productive rearrangements. The immuneACCESS repertoire file appears here via TCRdb, limited to in-frame rearrangements. These files lack a portion of the clones; in checked studies, under half of the deficit traces to unresolved V genes, and the cause of the others is not known. The V and J calls and the clone size are those of that table, but D and trimming were determined from the DNA. Within this sample are 200,000 to 250,000 clones, with around nine tenths of them counted one time only. 9.5% to 15% of the sample is taken by the ten largest.

Another Seattle source contributed samples from volunteer blood donors who had recovered from COVID-19. Whole blood was collected in K2EDTA tubes by collaborating institutions according to the institutions' own protocols. For TCRbeta analysis, collaborators shipped samples in one of three forms: frozen whole blood, isolated PBMCs, or DNA extracted from either of those sample types. The paper as a whole reports these results and caveats: How much clinical and demographic metadata was included differed by source and by participant, and the metadata was provided uncurated.

Unmatched junction bases come to 5, with V trimmed by 5 bases and J by 3 bases. For CDR1 and CDR2, the germline V gene (reference sequence) lists SEHNR and FQNEAQ. The CDR3 numbers 15 residues from cysteine through phenylalanine. The CDR3 DNA has 45 bases and is translated from base 1. The sequence was collected from a woman younger than 35 who had recovered from COVID-19. Sequenced material: peripheral blood. In this chain, TRBV7-9 is recombined with TRBJ2-7, with 12 bases in between that match TRBD2. The sequenced DNA: TGTGCCAGCAGCGGAGGACTAGCGGGGAGCTACGAGCAGTACTTC. This translates into CASSGGLAGSYEQYF.